This TCR beta chain originates from a study of human T cells and chemical hapten exposure. TCRdb used MiXCR to reprocess the RACE reads, holding one entry per CDR3 protein. The table shows approximately 32,000 distinct CDR3 sequences, with 5.8% occurring only once. Looked up from germline, CDR1 is ENHRY and CDR2 is SYGVKD. The CDR3 is 14 amino acids. V lost 5 bases, J lost 0 bases, and 10 bases lay in between. This clonotype was seen at least ten times. Time point reported: patch test 3, about 24 weeks after DPC sensitization. The treatment: therapeutic diphenylcyclopropenone sensitization with weekly scalp DPC.

The genes are TRBV10-3 and TRBJ1-1; D remains unclear. The sample consisted of whole blood, taken in connection with sensitization to the hapten diphenylcyclopropenone (DPC). This receptor was identified in a man aged 25 to 45 with alopecia areata. Some clones in this sample may be carry-over from other donors' samples. DNA of the CDR3: TGTGCCATCAGTAAACAGACTATGAACACTGAAGCTTTCTTT. Protein product: CAISKQTMNTEAFF.